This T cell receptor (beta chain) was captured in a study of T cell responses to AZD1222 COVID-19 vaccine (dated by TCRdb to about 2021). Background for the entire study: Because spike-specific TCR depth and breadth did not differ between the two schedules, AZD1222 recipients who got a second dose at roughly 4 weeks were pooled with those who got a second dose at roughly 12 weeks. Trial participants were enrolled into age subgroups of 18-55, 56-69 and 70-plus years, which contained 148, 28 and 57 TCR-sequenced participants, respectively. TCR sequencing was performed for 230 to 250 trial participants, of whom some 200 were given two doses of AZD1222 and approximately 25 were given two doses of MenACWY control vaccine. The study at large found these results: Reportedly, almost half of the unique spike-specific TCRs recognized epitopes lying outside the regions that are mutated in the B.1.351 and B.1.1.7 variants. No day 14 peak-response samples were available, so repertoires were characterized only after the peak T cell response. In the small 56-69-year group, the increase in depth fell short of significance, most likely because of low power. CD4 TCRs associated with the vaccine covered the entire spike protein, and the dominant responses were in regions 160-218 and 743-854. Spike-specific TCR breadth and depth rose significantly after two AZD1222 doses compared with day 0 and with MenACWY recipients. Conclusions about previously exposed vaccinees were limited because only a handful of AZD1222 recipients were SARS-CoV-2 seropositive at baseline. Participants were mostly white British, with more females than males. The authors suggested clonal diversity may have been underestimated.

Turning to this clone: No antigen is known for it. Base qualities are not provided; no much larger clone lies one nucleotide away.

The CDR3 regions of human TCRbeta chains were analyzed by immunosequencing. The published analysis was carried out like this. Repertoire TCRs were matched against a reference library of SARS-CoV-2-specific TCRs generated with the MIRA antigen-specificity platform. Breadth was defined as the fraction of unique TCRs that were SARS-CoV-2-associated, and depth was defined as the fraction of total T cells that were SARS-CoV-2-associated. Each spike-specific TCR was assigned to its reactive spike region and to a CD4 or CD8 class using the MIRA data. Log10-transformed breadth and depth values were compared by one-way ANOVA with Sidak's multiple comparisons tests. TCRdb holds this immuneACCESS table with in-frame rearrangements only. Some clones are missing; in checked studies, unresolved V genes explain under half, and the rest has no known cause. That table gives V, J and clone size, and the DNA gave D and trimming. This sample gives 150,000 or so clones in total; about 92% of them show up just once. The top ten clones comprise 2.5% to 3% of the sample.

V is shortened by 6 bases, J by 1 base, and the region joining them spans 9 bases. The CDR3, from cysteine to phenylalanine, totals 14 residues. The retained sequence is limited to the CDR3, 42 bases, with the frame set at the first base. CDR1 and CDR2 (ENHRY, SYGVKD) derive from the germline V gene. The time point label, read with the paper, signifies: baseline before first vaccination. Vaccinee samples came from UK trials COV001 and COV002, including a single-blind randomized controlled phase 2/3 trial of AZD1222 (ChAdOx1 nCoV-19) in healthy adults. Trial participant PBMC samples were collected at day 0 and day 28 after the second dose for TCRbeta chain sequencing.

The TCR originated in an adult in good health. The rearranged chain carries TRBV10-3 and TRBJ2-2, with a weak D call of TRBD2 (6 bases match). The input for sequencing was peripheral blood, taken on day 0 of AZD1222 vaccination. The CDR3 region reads CAIRQGGNTGELFF. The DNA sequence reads TGTGCCATCAGGCAGGGAGGGAACACCGGGGAGCTGTTTTTT.